This passage covers 16 T cell receptor beta chains from one sample sequenced in a study of cytomegalovirus exposure and HLA in healthy donors (dated by TCRdb to 2016 to 2017). Libraries came from the immunoSEQ multiplex PCR assay. For the multiplex PCR, a mixture combining 60 forward primers for TCR Vbeta segments and 13 reverse primers for TCR Jbeta segments was used. This immuneACCESS table, as held by TCRdb, lists in-frame sequences with V and J called but not all clones. Of the missing ones, under half trace to an unresolved V gene in checked studies; the others have no known cause. Present in this sample are roughly 130,000 clones, around 69% of which were seen just once. About 3.1% of the sample comes from the top ten. Sample: PBMCs. The receptors were gathered from a human donor in good health.

The J gene is TRBJ2-1, the V gene TRBV7-6; the match to TRBD2 covers 9 bases. There are 17 residues in the CDR3. V lost 2 bases, J lost 2 bases, and 7 bases stayed unmatched. The V gene's germline CDR1 is SGHVS and CDR2 FNYEAQ. The CDR3 DNA is TGTGCCAGCAGCTTAACCACTAGCGGGCCAACCTACAATGAGCAGTTCTTC. The encoded protein is CASSLTTSGPTYNEQFF.

This clone was observed a handful of times. The V call is TRBV5-1, the J call TRBJ2-1, with 8 nucleotides matching TRBD2. This CDR3 region has 15 residues. Per germline, CDR1 SGHRS and CDR2 YFSETQ. After removal of 0 bases from V and 4 bases from J, the junction contained 3 bases not matched to a gene. This CDR3 is CASSLGLAGYNEQFF. CDR3 in DNA: TGCGCCAGCAGCTTGGGCCTAGCGGGTTACAATGAGCAGTTCTTC.

This sequence joins TRBV6-5 and TRBJ1-2, with D unclear. Looked up from germline, CDR1 is MNHEY and CDR2 is SVGAGI. Trimming took off 2 bases at V and 1 base at J, with 14 bases between the two ends. This CDR3 spans 16 amino acids. The CDR3 DNA sequence: TGTGCCAGCAGTTACGAGGGCCGCCAGGATAACTATGGCTACACCTTC. Residues: CASSYEGRQDNYGYTF.

As for this clone: In the same sample, other DNA sequences code for this CDR3. The V gene is TRBV19, the J gene TRBJ2-7; TRBD1 aligns across 7 bases. Trimming cost V 6 bases and J 3 bases; bases outside gene matches: 2. CDR1 and CDR2 from the germline V gene are LNHDA and SQIVND (reference sequence). The CDR3 contains 12 residues. CDR3 sequence reads: CASSRDSYEQYF. DNA of the CDR3: TGTGCCAGTAGCCGGGACAGCTACGAGCAGTACTTC.

The V gene is TRBV28, the J gene TRBJ1-2, with TRBD1 matching 8 bases. The germline CDR1 and CDR2 sequences are MDHEN and SYDVKM. Unmatched junction bases numbered 14, after V lost 3 bases and J lost 8 bases. The CDR3 contains 16 residues. DNA of the CDR3: TGTGCCAGCAGTTTCTCCTACGGACAGGGTCATAGGGGCTACACCTTC. Its protein product is CASSFSYGQGHRGYTF.

The chain employs TRBV7-2 and TRBJ2-2; D is perhaps TRBD1 (6 bases). Germline V gene data show CDR1 as SGHTA and CDR2 as FQGNSA. Trimming stripped 3 bases from V and 0 bases from J, with 11 bases between. The CDR3 length is 16 residues. Here the CDR3 reads CASSFFTGSNTGELFF. The CDR3 coding sequence is TGTGCCAGCAGCTTCTTCACAGGGTCGAACACCGGGGAGCTGTTTTTT.

This sequence joins TRBV7-8 and TRBJ2-2; 7 bases map to TRBD2. Germline assignment: CDR1 SGHVS and CDR2 FQNEAQ. CDR3 length: 13 residues. V shed 9 bases and J 4 bases; nucleotides not matched to a gene: 5. The CDR3 sequence: CASVAGVTGELFF. Written as DNA, the CDR3 is TGTGCCAGTGTGGCGGGGGTCACCGGGGAGCTGTTTTTT.

This clone was seen a handful of times. This rearrangement joins TRBV5-4 to TRBJ1-2; 9 bases map to TRBD1. V shed 3 bases, J shed 7 bases, and the junction held 7 bases outside the gene matches. The CDR3 runs to 14 residues. Germline V gives CDR1 SGHNT, CDR2 YYREEE (reference sequence). The CDR3 sequence: CASSSGQGSGGYTF. Here the CDR3 DNA reads TGTGCCAGCAGCTCCGGACAGGGGTCGGGTGGCTACACCTTC. The variable domain in full, with the rest retrieved from reference TRBV5-4 and TRBJ1-2, is ETGVTQSPTHLIKTRGQQVTLRCSSQSGHNTVSWYQQALGQGPQFIFQYYREEENGRGNFPPRFSGLQFPNYSSELNVNALELDDSALYLCASSSGQGSGGYTFGSGTRLTVV.

The chain carries TRBV11-1 and TRBJ2-1, with D hard to call. The CDR3 runs 15 residues. The germline V and J ends were trimmed by 4 bases and 0 bases, with 10 bases remaining between them. The V gene's germline CDR1 is SGHAT and CDR2 FQDESV (reference sequence). Here the CDR3 DNA reads TGTGCCAGCAGCTCCTATCGCGCCTCCTACAATGAGCAGTTCTTC. Residues: CASSSYRASYNEQFF.

Turning to this clone: Compared with germline, one end of the junction differs, possibly owing to a read error. The rearrangement joins TRBV7-9 to TRBJ2-7; 10 bases agree with TRBD1. The CDR3 is 16 amino acids. Germline V gene sequence: CDR1 SEHNR, CDR2 FQNEAQ (reference sequence). The CDR3 region is CSSSSTTGGWTYEQCF. CDR3 nucleotide sequence: TGTTCCAGCAGCTCAACGACAGGGGGCTGGACCTACGAGCAGTGCTTC.

The chain joins TRBV28 to TRBJ2-5; 10 bases map to TRBD2. The J call could be wrong; TRBJ2-7 is a better fit for the DNA end. Germline V gene lookup returns CDR1 MDHEN and CDR2 SYDVKM. The CDR3 is made up of 15 amino acids. CDR3 sequence: CASSFSGLAASEQYF. CDR3 nucleotide sequence: TGTGCCAGCAGTTTCAGCGGACTAGCGGCTAGCGAGCAGTACTTC.

The genes are TRBV19 and TRBJ2-7; 9 nucleotides align to TRBD1. This CDR3 is 15 amino acids long. Germline CDR1 and CDR2: LNHDA and SQIVND (reference sequence). V lost 4 bases, J lost 4 bases, and 8 bases stayed unmatched. This CDR3 reads CASSTTGTGSYEQYF. The CDR3 bases are TGTGCCAGTAGTACGACCGGGACAGGGTCTTACGAGCAGTACTTC.

The gene calls are TRBV7-2 and TRBJ1-5, with 8 bases matching TRBD1. CDR1 and CDR2 (germline): SGHTA, FQGNSA. This CDR3 has 14 amino acids. J was trimmed by 7 bases and V by 5 bases; bases with no gene match: 7. CDR3 nucleotides: TGTGCCAGCAGCCGACAGGGGTCGGGACAGCCCCAGCATTTT. This encodes CASSRQGSGQPQHF.

This clone has more than one count but fewer than ten. The junction does not match germline at one end; this may be a read error. This chain connects TRBV7-9 to TRBJ2-7; TRBD1 aligns across 7 bases. The CDR3 spans 13 residues. Germline CDR1 is SEHNR and CDR2 is FQNEAQ (reference sequence). CDR3 sequence (DNA): TGTTCCAGCAGCCCCCGGACAGGCTACGAGCAGTACTTC. Its translation is CSSSPRTGYEQYF. The complete variable domain, with remaining parts taken from reference TRBV7-9 and TRBJ2-7, reads DTGVSQNPRHKITKRGQNVTFRCDPISEHNRLYWYRQTLGQGPEFLTYFQNEAQLEKSRLLSDRFSAERPKGSFSTLEIQRTEQGDSAMYLCSSSPRTGYEQYFGPGTRLTVT.

The chain carries TRBV28 and TRBJ2-5; no clear D gene. The DNA end favors TRBJ2-7, so the J call may be wrong. The CDR3 has 11 amino acids. CDR1 and CDR2 (germline): MDHEN, SYDVKM. The CDR3 DNA is TGTGCCACGTACTCGCGGAACGAGCAGTACTTC. It specifies CATYSRNEQYF.

The V gene is TRBV18, the J gene TRBJ2-5; D unclear. Matching the DNA end better, TRBJ2-7 makes the J call doubtful. The CDR3 has 12 residues. CDR1 is KGHSH and CDR2 is LQKENI in the germline V gene. The CDR3 spells CASSSSSYEQYF. CDR3 coding DNA: TGTGCCAGCTCATCGAGCTCCTACGAGCAGTACTTC.